This T cell receptor (beta chain) is drawn from a study of blood T cell repertoires in COVID-19. CDR3 length: 15 residues. Germline V gene sequence: CDR1 MNHNS, CDR2 SASEGT. Trimming removed 2 bases at V and 4 bases at J, with 14 bases between. The assay was immunoSEQ multiplex PCR, and TCRdb's table has in-frame clones only and misses some. The data show approximately 180,000 clones, around 83% seen once. V and J are TRBV6-1 and TRBJ1-2; TRBD1 is a possible D gene (6 bases). The sequence came from a man between 35 and 55 years old who had recovered from COVID-19. The specimen was PBMCs or T cells enriched from blood (not recorded which). The CDR3 sequence is CASSESHGTIYGYTF. DNA for the CDR3: TGTGCCAGCAGTGAATCCCACGGGACAATCTATGGCTACACCTTC.